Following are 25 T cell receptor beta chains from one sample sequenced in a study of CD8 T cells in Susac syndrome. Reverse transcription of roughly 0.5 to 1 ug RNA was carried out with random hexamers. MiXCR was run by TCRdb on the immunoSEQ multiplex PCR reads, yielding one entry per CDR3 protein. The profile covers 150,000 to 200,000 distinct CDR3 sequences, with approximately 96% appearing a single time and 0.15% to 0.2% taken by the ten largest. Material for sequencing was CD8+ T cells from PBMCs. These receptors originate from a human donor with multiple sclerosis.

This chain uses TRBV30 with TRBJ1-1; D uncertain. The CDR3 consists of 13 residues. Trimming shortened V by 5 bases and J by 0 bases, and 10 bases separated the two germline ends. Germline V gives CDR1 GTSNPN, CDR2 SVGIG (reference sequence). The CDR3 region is CAWGRGVNTEAFF. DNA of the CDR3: TGTGCCTGGGGGCGCGGGGTGAACACTGAAGCTTTCTTT. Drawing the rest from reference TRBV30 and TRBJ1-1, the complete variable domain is SQTIHQWPATLVQPVGSPLSLECTVEGTSNPNLYWYRQAAGRGLQLLFYSVGIGQISSEVPQNLSASRPQDRQFILSSKKLLLSDSGFYLCAWGRGVNTEAFFGQGTRLTVV.

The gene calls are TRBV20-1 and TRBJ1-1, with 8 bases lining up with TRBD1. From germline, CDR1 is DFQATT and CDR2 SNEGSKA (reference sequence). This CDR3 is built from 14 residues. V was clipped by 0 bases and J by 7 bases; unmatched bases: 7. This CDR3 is CSARDSWTGYEAFF. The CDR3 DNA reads TGCAGTGCTAGAGACTCATGGACAGGGTATGAAGCTTTCTTT.

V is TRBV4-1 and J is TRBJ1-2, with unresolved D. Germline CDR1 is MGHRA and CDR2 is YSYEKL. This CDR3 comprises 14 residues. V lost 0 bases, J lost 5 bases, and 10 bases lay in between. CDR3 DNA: TGCGCCAGCAGCCAAGAGGAGGCGGGTTATGGCTACACCTTC. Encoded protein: CASSQEEAGYGYTF.

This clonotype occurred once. For the CDR3, the DNA is TGCAGTGCTAGTCACTACCTGAACACCGGGGAGCTGTTTTTT. Protein product: CSASHYLNTGELFF. The chain uses TRBV20-1 and TRBJ2-2; D remains ambiguous. There are 14 residues in the CDR3. CDR1 and CDR2 from the germline V gene are DFQATT and SNEGSKA (reference sequence). Trimming removed 3 bases from V and 1 base from J, with 9 bases in between.

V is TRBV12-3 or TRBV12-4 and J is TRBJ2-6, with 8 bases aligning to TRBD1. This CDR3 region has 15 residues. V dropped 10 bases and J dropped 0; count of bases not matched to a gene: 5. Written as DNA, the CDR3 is TGTGCCACCACAGGGGGTAGCTCTGGGGCCAACGTCCTGACTTTC. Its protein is CATTGGSSGANVLTF.

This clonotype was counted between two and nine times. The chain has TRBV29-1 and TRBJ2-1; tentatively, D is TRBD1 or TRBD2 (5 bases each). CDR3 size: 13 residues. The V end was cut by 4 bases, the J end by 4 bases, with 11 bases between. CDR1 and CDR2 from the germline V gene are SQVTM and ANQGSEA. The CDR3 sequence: CSVVRDLYNEQFF. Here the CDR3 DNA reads TGCAGCGTTGTTCGGGACCTTTACAATGAGCAGTTCTTC.

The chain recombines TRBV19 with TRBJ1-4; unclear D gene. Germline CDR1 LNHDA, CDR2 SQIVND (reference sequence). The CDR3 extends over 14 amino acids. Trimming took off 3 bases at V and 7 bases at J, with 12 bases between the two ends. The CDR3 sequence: CASSMTGRGEKLFF. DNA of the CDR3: TGTGCCAGTAGTATGACGGGTCGCGGTGAAAAACTGTTTTTT.

The CDR3 loop reads CASKGRSYEQYF. CDR3 sequence (DNA): TGTGCCAGCAAGGGCAGATCCTACGAGCAGTACTTC. This chain connects TRBV28 to TRBJ2-7; D gene unclear. Germline CDR1 MDHEN, CDR2 SYDVKM. CDR3 length equals 12 residues. The V end was cut by 7 bases, the J end by 1 base, with 8 bases between.

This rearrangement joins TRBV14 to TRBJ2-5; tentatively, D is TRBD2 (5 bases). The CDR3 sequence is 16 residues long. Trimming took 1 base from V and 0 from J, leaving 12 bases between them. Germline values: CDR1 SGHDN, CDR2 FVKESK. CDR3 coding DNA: TGTGCCAGCAGCCAAGCTTTTGTCGGGAACCAAGAGACCCAGTACTTC. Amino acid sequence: CASSQAFVGNQETQYF.

CDR3 sequence: CSVALDGGQYF. CDR3 nucleotides: TGCAGCGTTGCTCTGGATGGAGGGCAGTACTTC. This chain connects TRBV29-1 to TRBJ2-7; possibly TRBD2 for D (5 bases). The CDR3 runs 11 residues. V lost 4 bases and J lost 9, with 13 bases in between. Germline V lookup: CDR1 SQVTM, CDR2 ANQGSEA.

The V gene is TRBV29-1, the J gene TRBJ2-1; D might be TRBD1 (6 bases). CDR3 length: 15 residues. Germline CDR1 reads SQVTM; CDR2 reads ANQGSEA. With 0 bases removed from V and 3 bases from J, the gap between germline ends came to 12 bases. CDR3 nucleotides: TGCAGCGTTGAAGAGGTCGTGGACAGCTACAATGAGCAGTTCTTC. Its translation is CSVEEVVDSYNEQFF.

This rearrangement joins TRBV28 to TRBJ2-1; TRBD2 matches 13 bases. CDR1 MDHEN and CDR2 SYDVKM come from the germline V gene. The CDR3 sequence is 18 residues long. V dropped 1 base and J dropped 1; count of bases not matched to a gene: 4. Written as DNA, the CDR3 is TGTGCCAGCAGTTTATTAGGACTAGCGGGAGTGTCCTACAATGAGCAGTTCTTC. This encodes CASSLLGLAGVSYNEQFF.

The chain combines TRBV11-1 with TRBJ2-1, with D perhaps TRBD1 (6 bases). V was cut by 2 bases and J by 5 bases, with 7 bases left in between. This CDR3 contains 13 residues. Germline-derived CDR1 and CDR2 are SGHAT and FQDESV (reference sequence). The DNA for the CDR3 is TGTGCCAGCAGCTTACGGACAGACAATGAGCAGTTCTTC. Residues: CASSLRTDNEQFF.

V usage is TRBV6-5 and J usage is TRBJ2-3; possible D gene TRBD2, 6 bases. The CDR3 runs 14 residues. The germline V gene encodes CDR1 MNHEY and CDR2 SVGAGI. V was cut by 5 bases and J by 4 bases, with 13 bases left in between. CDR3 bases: TGTGCCAGCAGTGGAGGGGTAGTTGCAGATACGCAGTATTTT. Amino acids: CASSGGVVADTQYF.

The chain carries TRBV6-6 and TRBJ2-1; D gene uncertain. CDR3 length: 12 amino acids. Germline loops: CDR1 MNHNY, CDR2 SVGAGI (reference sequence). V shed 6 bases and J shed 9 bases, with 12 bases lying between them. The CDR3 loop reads CASSKQIAEQFF. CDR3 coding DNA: TGTGCCAGCAGCAAGCAAATTGCTGAGCAGTTCTTC.

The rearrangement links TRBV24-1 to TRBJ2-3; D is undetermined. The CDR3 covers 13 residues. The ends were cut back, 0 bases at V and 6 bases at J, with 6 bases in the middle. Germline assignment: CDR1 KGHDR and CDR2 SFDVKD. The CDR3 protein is CATSDLQQDTQYF. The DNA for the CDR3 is TGTGCCACCAGTGATTTGCAGCAGGATACGCAGTATTTT.

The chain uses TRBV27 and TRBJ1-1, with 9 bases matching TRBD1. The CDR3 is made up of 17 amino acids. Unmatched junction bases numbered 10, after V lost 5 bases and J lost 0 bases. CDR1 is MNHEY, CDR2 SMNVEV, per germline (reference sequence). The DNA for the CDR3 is TGTGCCAGCAGTCTCCACCGAACAGGGGGCATGAACACTGAAGCTTTCTTT. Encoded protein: CASSLHRTGGMNTEAFF.

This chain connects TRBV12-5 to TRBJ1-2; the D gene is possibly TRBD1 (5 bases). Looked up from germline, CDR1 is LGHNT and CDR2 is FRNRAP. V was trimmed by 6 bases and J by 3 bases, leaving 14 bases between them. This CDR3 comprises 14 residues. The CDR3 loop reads CASGLGEEDYGYTF. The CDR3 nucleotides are TGTGCTAGTGGGCTAGGGGAGGAGGACTATGGCTACACCTTC. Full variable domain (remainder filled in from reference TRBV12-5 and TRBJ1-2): DARVTQTPRHKVTEMGQEVTMRCQPILGHNTVFWYRQTMMQGLELLAYFRNRAPLDDSGMPKDRFSAEMPDATLATLKIQPSEPRDSAVYFCASGLGEEDYGYTFGSGTRLTVV.

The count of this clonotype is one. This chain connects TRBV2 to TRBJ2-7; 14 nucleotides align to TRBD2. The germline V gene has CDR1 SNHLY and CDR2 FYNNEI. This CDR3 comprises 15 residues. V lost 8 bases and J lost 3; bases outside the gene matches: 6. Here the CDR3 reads CASVPGTSGGYEQYF. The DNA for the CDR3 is TGTGCCAGCGTACCCGGGACTAGCGGGGGCTACGAGCAGTACTTC.

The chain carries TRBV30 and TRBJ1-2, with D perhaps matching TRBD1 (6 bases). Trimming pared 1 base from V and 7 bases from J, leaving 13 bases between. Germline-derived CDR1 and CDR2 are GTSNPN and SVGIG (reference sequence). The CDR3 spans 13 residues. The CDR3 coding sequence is TGTGCCTGGAGTGAAGGGGGGGTTCTTGGCTACACCTTC. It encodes CAWSEGGVLGYTF. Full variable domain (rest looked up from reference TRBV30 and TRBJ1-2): SQTIHQWPATLVQPVGSPLSLECTVEGTSNPNLYWYRQAAGRGLQLLFYSVGIGQISSEVPQNLSASRPQDRQFILSSKKLLLSDSGFYLCAWSEGGVLGYTFGSGTRLTVV.

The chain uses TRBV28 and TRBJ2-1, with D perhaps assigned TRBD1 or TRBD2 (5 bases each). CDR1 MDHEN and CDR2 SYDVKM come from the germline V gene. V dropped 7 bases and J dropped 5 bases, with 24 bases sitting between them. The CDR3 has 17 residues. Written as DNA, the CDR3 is TGTGCCAGCATGTCCTTCCACGCCGGGACGGCCCACAATGAGCAGTTCTTC. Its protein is CASMSFHAGTAHNEQFF.

The CDR3 is CSARPPGAISYNEQFF. The CDR3 bases are TGCAGTGCTAGGCCGCCGGGCGCTATATCCTACAATGAGCAGTTCTTC. The V and J genes are TRBV20-1 and TRBJ2-1; D unclear. Germline CDR1 and CDR2: DFQATT and SNEGSKA (reference sequence). V gave up 3 bases and J gave up 1 base, with 16 bases separating them. The length of the CDR3 is 16 residues.

The CDR3 DNA follows: TGCAGTGCTCCGATACTCGGGAGGGCCTACGAGCAGTACTTC. Its protein is CSAPILGRAYEQYF. The J gene is TRBJ2-7, the V gene TRBV20-1, with 8 bases identical to TRBD2. The V and J ends lost 5 bases and 2 bases, in that order; junction bases with no gene match: 8. The CDR3 spans 14 residues. Looked up from germline, CDR1 is DFQATT and CDR2 is SNEGSKA (reference sequence).

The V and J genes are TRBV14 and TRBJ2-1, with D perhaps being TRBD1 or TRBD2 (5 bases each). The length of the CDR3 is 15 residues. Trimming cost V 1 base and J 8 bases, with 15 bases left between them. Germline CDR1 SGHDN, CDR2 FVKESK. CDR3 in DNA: TGTGCCAGCAGCCAAGTGGGCGGGCTGGGGGATGAGCAGTTCTTC. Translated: CASSQVGGLGDEQFF.

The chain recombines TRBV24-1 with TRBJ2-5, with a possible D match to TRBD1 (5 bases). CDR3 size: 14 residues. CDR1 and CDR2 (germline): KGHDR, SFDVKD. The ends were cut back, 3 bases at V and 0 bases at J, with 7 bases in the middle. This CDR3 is CATSDTGDQETQYF. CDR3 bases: TGTGCCACCAGTGATACAGGAGACCAAGAGACCCAGTACTTC.